This is a list of T cell receptor beta chains from one sample in a study of OX40 agonist ivuxolimab in advanced cancers. The table came from immunoSEQ multiplex PCR; TCRdb's copy has only in-frame clones and leaves some out. The repertoire consists of tens of thousands of clones, with roughly nine tenths occurring once and the leading ten covering 0.6% to 0.8%. The sample consisted of CD4+ or CD8+ T cells sorted from blood, taken in a trial of the OX40 agonist ivuxolimab. These receptors all stem from an adult with an advanced solid tumor such as melanoma, head and neck, liver or kidney cancer. Each CDR3 is given with its conserved first and last residue.

v_gene: TRBV15; CDR3aa: CATSSGGGEIETQYF
v_gene: TRBV19; CDR3aa: CASSRWGGTEAFF
v_gene: TRBV5-1; CDR3aa: CASMDERGSFSYNEQFF
v_gene: TRBV6-4; CDR3aa: CASSDFRGSIQYF
v_gene: TRBV2; CDR3aa: CASSEQGAVTGELFF
v_gene: TRBV6-6; CDR3aa: CASSETGSPNQPQHF
v_gene: TRBV9; CDR3aa: CASSVGLGSSGANVLTF
v_gene: TRBV5-4; CDR3aa: CASSLAGTDTQYF
v_gene: TRBV29-1; CDR3aa: CSAVSGGRSYNEQFF
v_gene: TRBV6-1; CDR3aa: CASSEFAGGIYNEQFF
v_gene: TRBV6-1; CDR3aa: CASLRAGGAYEQYF
v_gene: TRBV5-1; CDR3aa: CASSFQTQYEQYF
v_gene: TRBV7-8; CDR3aa: CASSLALAETHEQFF
v_gene: TRBV28; CDR3aa: CASSLKFWRGEQFF
v_gene: TRBV9; CDR3aa: CASSTRDRTYEQYF
v_gene: TRBV28; CDR3aa: CASSSTGQNGYTF
v_gene: TRBV28; CDR3aa: CASSFRGQARNTEAFF
v_gene: TRBV6-6; CDR3aa: CASSIPETGQETQYF
v_gene: TRBV9; CDR3aa: CASSADPRGGWDEQFF
v_gene: TRBV27; CDR3aa: CASSLGQGGGYTF
v_gene: TRBV19; CDR3aa: CASSMPGLAGFTDTQYF
v_gene: TRBV28; CDR3aa: CASSLSGQGRGYTF
v_gene: TRBV11-2; CDR3aa: CASSLDRQGPQYF
v_gene: TRBV13; CDR3aa: CASSRASGGEQYF
v_gene: TRBV5-1; CDR3aa: CASSSGLVGDEQFF
v_gene: TRBV15; CDR3aa: CATSRGQAQPQHF
v_gene: TRBV19; CDR3aa: CASSTQGNSNQPQHF